This passage covers 31 T cell receptor beta chains from one sample sequenced in a study of blood T cells in healthy people across ages. Then a second PCR, running roughly 7 to 11 cycles, was carried out with a sample-barcoded 5' primer and a J-beta primer mix. TCRdb called the 5' RACE reads again in MiXCR, with one record for every CDR3 protein. Among about 1.4 million distinct CDR3 sequences listed, 45% to 70% were seen once. The sequenced sample consisted of blood. The receptor set was obtained from a man younger than 35 in good health.

The rearrangement joins TRBV3-1 to TRBJ1-1, with a weak D call TRBD1 (5 bases). V lost 4 bases and J lost 10, with 16 bases in between. The germline gives CDR1 LGHDT, CDR2 YNNKEL (reference sequence). This CDR3 is 13 amino acids long. The CDR3 protein is CASSPSGDPRAFF. The CDR3 bases are TGTGCCAGCAGCCCCAGTGGGGACCCGCGAGCTTTCTTT.

J is TRBJ2-6 and V is TRBV5-1; D not certain. Germline values: CDR1 SGHRS, CDR2 YFSETQ. Trimming removed 4 bases at V and 0 bases at J, with 8 bases between. This CDR3 has 15 amino acids. CDR3 bases: TGCGCCAGCAGCCACGAAAACTCTGGGGCCAACGTCCTGACTTTC. Its protein is CASSHENSGANVLTF. The complete variable domain, with remaining parts taken from reference TRBV5-1 and TRBJ2-6, reads KAGVTQTPRYLIKTRGQQVTLSCSPISGHRSVSWYQQTPGQGLQFLFEYFSETQRNKGNFPGRFSGRQFSNSRSEMNVSTLELGDSALYLCASSHENSGANVLTFGAGSRLTVL.

This rearrangement joins TRBV11-2 to TRBJ1-1; 12 bases line up with TRBD1. V shed 3 bases and J 0 bases; nucleotides not matched to a gene: 8. The CDR3 is made up of 18 amino acids. The germline CDR1 and CDR2 sequences are SGHAT and FQNNGV. The CDR3, as DNA: TGTGCCAGCAGCTTTGGGACAGGGGGCTATGGCGTGAACACTGAAGCTTTCTTT. This gives the protein CASSFGTGGYGVNTEAFF. Based on the CDR3 plus reference TRBV11-2 and TRBJ1-1, the full variable domain is EAGVAQSPRYKIIEKRQSVAFWCNPISGHATLYWYQQILGQGPKLLIQFQNNGVVDDSQLPKDRFSAERLKGVDSTLKIQPAKLEDSAVYLCASSFGTGGYGVNTEAFFGQGTRLTVV.

The chain uses TRBV7-8 and TRBJ2-7; D perhaps matches TRBD1 (6 bases). The V gene lost 4 bases and the J gene lost 3 bases, with 16 bases spanning the gap. The CDR3 extends over 15 amino acids. Germline-derived CDR1 and CDR2 are SGHVS and FQNEAQ. Here the CDR3 DNA reads TGTGCCAGCAGCTCACAGGGAAAACGTTTCTACGAGCAGTACTTC. It encodes CASSSQGKRFYEQYF. Variable domain in full (rest from reference TRBV7-8 and TRBJ2-7): GAGVSQSPRYKVAKRGQDVALRCDPISGHVSLFWYQQALGQGPEFLTYFQNEAQLDKSGLPSDRFFAERPEGSVSTLKIQRTQQEDSAVYLCASSSQGKRFYEQYFGPGTRLTVT.

The J gene is TRBJ2-7, the V gene TRBV30; 12 positions agree with TRBD2. The J call is doubtful: the DNA matches TRBJ2-4 better. The CDR3 covers 15 residues. Germline-derived CDR1 and CDR2 are GTSNPN and SVGIG (reference sequence). The CDR3 DNA sequence: TGTGCCTGGAGCGAAGCGGGACTAGCGGGAAACATTCAGTACTTC. Translating it yields CAWSEAGLAGNIQYF.

The chain carries TRBV20-1 and TRBJ2-1, with TRBD2 as a possible D gene (5 bases). The CDR3 sequence is 16 residues long. Trimming stripped 0 bases from V and 6 bases from J, with 18 bases between. CDR1 is DFQATT, CDR2 SNEGSKA, per germline (reference sequence). The CDR3 DNA follows: TGCAGTGCTAGAGATCGTAGAGGGATGGTGGTCAATGAGCAGTTCTTC. Protein sequence: CSARDRRGMVVNEQFF.

The genes are TRBV4-1 and TRBJ2-1, with D unresolved. Germline lookup yields CDR1 MGHRA and CDR2 YSYEKL. The CDR3 length is 14 residues. V lost 0 bases and J lost 10, with 13 bases in between. In nucleotides, the CDR3 is TGCGCCAGCAGCCAAGATCCTCAGCGTTCGGAGCAGTTCTTC. It codes for CASSQDPQRSEQFF.

This clonotype was detected only once. The chain couples TRBV7-6 to TRBJ2-3; TRBD2 matches 10 bases. The CDR3 totals 17 residues. CDR1 SGHVS and CDR2 FNYEAQ come from the germline V gene. V lost 6 bases, J lost 6 bases, and 15 bases stayed unmatched. The CDR3 protein is CASSPSNIAGGSDTQYF. DNA for the CDR3: TGTGCCAGCAGTCCTTCAAATATAGCGGGAGGATCGGATACGCAGTATTTT.

This clonotype appeared once. The rearrangement uses TRBV20-1 and TRBJ2-3, with TRBD1 as a possible D gene (5 bases). V was trimmed by 0 bases and J by 7 bases, leaving 20 bases between them. The germline CDR1 and CDR2 sequences are DFQATT and SNEGSKA (reference sequence). The CDR3 is 16 amino acids. CDR3: CSARDLLQGIAYTQYF. The CDR3, as DNA: TGCAGTGCTAGAGATCTATTGCAGGGTATTGCATATACGCAGTATTTT.

This chain links TRBV20-1 with TRBJ2-1; D not resolved. The germline gives CDR1 DFQATT, CDR2 SNEGSKA (reference sequence). V was pared by 0 bases and J by 1 base, with 22 bases between. This CDR3 is built from 19 residues. The CDR3 loop is CSARDLMLSGSLSYNEQFF. CDR3 DNA sequence: TGCAGTGCTAGAGATCTAATGTTAAGTGGCAGTCTTTCCTACAATGAGCAGTTCTTC.

This rearrangement joins TRBV6-1 to TRBJ2-7, with D tentatively TRBD1 (5 bases). The CDR3 spans 15 residues. The ends were cut back, 6 bases at V and 2 bases at J, with 17 bases in the middle. Looked up from germline, CDR1 is MNHNS and CDR2 is SASEGT. The DNA for the CDR3 is TGTGCCAGCAGAGCCTCCCGGCAGACAGCCTACGAGCAGTACTTC. Protein: CASRASRQTAYEQYF.

This clonotype was found a few times. For the CDR3, the DNA is TGCAGCGTTGAAGGGGCGACTAGCGGGAGGGTTGAGCAGTACTTC. It specifies CSVEGATSGRVEQYF. This chain connects TRBV29-1 to TRBJ2-4; 14 bases align to TRBD2. The CDR3 is 15 residues long. Per the germline V gene, CDR1 is SQVTM and CDR2 is ANQGSEA. Germline trimming cut 1 base from V and 13 bases from J; bases unmatched to any gene: 9.

The V call is TRBV29-1, the J call TRBJ1-1; 7 nucleotides agree with TRBD1. CDR1 SQVTM and CDR2 ANQGSEA come from the germline V gene. The trim removed 7 bases at V and 4 bases at J, leaving 9 bases unmatched. This CDR3 has 13 residues. The CDR3 protein is CSGDREETTEAFF. CDR3 nucleotides: TGCAGCGGTGACAGGGAGGAGACCACTGAAGCTTTCTTT.

The chain couples TRBV29-1 to TRBJ1-1; D gene unclear. The germline V and J ends were trimmed by 6 bases and 1 base, with 12 bases remaining between them. The CDR3 is 13 residues long. Germline values: CDR1 SQVTM, CDR2 ANQGSEA. The CDR3 loop reads CSVAPGGNTEAFF. As DNA, the CDR3 is TGCAGCGTGGCGCCAGGAGGGAACACTGAAGCTTTCTTT.

The J gene is TRBJ2-6, the V gene TRBV27; D may be TRBD1 or TRBD2 (5 bases each). The CDR3 has 18 amino acids. V was cut by 8 bases and J by 4 bases, with 24 bases left in between. CDR1 is MNHEY and CDR2 is SMNVEV in the germline V gene (reference sequence). The CDR3 nucleotides read TGTGCCAGCGGATTTACGGGACGGTTACGTTCGGGGGCCAACGTCCTGACTTTC. Residues: CASGFTGRLRSGANVLTF.

This clonotype was found a few times. The genes are TRBV20-1 and TRBJ2-7, with D tentatively TRBD1 (6 bases). The CDR3 contains 13 residues. The ends were cut back, 1 base at V and 5 bases at J, with 12 bases in the middle. Germline assignment: CDR1 DFQATT and CDR2 SNEGSKA (reference sequence). The CDR3 protein is CSARARTVNEQYF. CDR3 bases: TGCAGTGCTAGAGCGAGGACAGTCAACGAGCAGTACTTC.

This chain joins TRBV11-2 and TRBJ2-1, with D tentatively TRBD1 (5 bases). Trimming left V 1 base short and J 14 bases short, with 18 bases between. Germline CDR1 is SGHAT and CDR2 is FQNNGV. The CDR3 extends over 14 amino acids. DNA for the CDR3: TGTGCCAGCAGCTTAGTCTCAGGGCCCCCAACCAAGTTCTTC. Its protein is CASSLVSGPPTKFF. The full variable domain, in which reference TRBV11-2 and TRBJ2-1 provide the parts outside the CDR3, is EAGVAQSPRYKIIEKRQSVAFWCNPISGHATLYWYQQILGQGPKLLIQFQNNGVVDDSQLPKDRFSAERLKGVDSTLKIQPAKLEDSAVYLCASSLVSGPPTKFFGPGTRLTVL.

V usage is TRBV27 and J usage is TRBJ2-7; D is perhaps TRBD1 (6 bases). CDR1 and CDR2 (germline): MNHEY, SMNVEV (reference sequence). Trimming took 5 bases from V and 3 from J, leaving 17 bases between them. The CDR3 sequence is 15 residues long. In DNA, the CDR3 is TGTGCCAGCAGTACATCACCGTACAGGGTCTACGAGCAGTACTTC. It codes for CASSTSPYRVYEQYF.

J is TRBJ2-7 and V is TRBV29-1; D might be TRBD2 (6 bases). The V end was cut by 6 bases, the J end by 5 bases, with 20 bases between. The CDR3 is made up of 14 amino acids. Germline CDR1 is SQVTM and CDR2 is ANQGSEA. CDR3 in amino acids: CSVAGPLISDEQYF. In nucleotides, the CDR3 is TGCAGCGTGGCGGGACCCCTAATTTCCGACGAGCAGTACTTC.

A single count supports this clonotype. V usage is TRBV6-6 and J usage is TRBJ1-4; tentative D call: TRBD1 (6 bases). Trimming pared 7 bases from V and 2 bases from J, leaving 11 bases between. The germline V gene encodes CDR1 MNHNY and CDR2 SVGAGI (reference sequence). This CDR3 region has 14 residues. The CDR3 bases are TGTGCCAGCACCCAGGGGAGTACTAATGAAAAACTGTTTTTT. It codes for CASTQGSTNEKLFF.

The chain carries TRBV5-8 and TRBJ2-7, with 8 bases aligning to TRBD1. The ends lost 0 bases at V and 5 bases at J; junction bases unmatched: 4. The CDR3 has 14 residues. CDR1 and CDR2 from the germline V gene are SGHTS and YDEGEE. This CDR3 reads CASSLGQGFHEQYF. CDR3 DNA sequence: TGTGCCAGCAGCTTGGGACAGGGGTTCCACGAGCAGTACTTC.

The chain carries TRBV20-1 and TRBJ2-7; 8 bases align to TRBD2. This CDR3 contains 13 residues. V was pared by 3 bases and J by 3 bases, with 4 bases of the junction left unmatched. The germline V gene encodes CDR1 DFQATT and CDR2 SNEGSKA (reference sequence). CDR3 protein: CSARGLDFYEQYF. The CDR3 DNA is TGCAGTGCTAGGGGACTAGATTTCTACGAGCAGTACTTC.

V and J are TRBV11-2 and TRBJ1-1; D call uncertain. V shed 5 bases and J shed 10 bases, with 5 bases lying between them. CDR3 size: 9 residues. The germline V gene encodes CDR1 SGHAT and CDR2 FQNNGV. The CDR3 here is CASSPLAFF. Here the CDR3 DNA reads TGTGCCAGCAGCCCGCTAGCTTTCTTT.

The chain has TRBV29-1 and TRBJ1-1; D not certain. Germline V lookup: CDR1 SQVTM, CDR2 ANQGSEA. This CDR3 contains 11 residues. V was shortened by 6 bases and J by 11 bases, with 16 bases between the two germline ends. The CDR3 bases are TGCAGCGTCCATTTTACCGGGAGGGCTTTCTTT. Its protein is CSVHFTGRAFF.

This rearrangement joins TRBV30 to TRBJ2-1; D is perhaps TRBD1 or TRBD2 (5 bases each). V lost 0 bases, J lost 7 bases, and 10 bases lay in between. This CDR3 has 13 amino acids. Germline V gives CDR1 GTSNPN, CDR2 SVGIG (reference sequence). The chain's CDR3 is CAWSVQGRNEQFF. Written as DNA, the CDR3 is TGTGCCTGGAGTGTTCAGGGACGAAATGAGCAGTTCTTC.

The chain combines TRBV7-8 with TRBJ2-7; D is unresolved. The J call is uncertain, as TRBJ2-5 better fits the DNA end. The germline gives CDR1 SGHVS, CDR2 FQNEAQ. The CDR3 totals 14 residues. CDR3 region: CASSLGLSGETQYF. The CDR3 DNA reads TGTGCCAGCAGCTTAGGTCTATCTGGAGAGACCCAGTACTTC.

The V gene is TRBV29-1, the J gene TRBJ2-2, with 7 bases that match TRBD1. CDR1 and CDR2 from the germline V gene are SQVTM and ANQGSEA. The CDR3 is 18 residues long. J was trimmed by 3 bases and V by 4 bases; bases with no gene match: 17. The CDR3 protein is CSVGVRDSPNRDTGELFF. Written as DNA, the CDR3 is TGCAGCGTTGGAGTGAGGGACAGTCCCAACCGGGACACCGGGGAGCTGTTTTTT.

CDR3 sequence reads: CASRAGLAYEQYF. The CDR3 DNA reads TGTGCTAGTAGGGCAGGGTTAGCCTACGAGCAGTACTTC. The chain couples TRBV12-5 to TRBJ2-7; a weak D match, TRBD1 (5 bases). From germline, CDR1 is LGHNT and CDR2 FRNRAP. The CDR3 extends over 13 amino acids. The V and J ends lost 8 bases and 2 bases respectively, with 13 bases between them.

The CDR3 sequence is CASSQDAGPTNQPQHF. CDR3 DNA sequence: TGTGCCAGCAGCCAAGATGCGGGACCGACGAATCAGCCCCAGCATTTT. This sequence joins TRBV3-1 and TRBJ1-5; a possible D gene is TRBD1 (5 bases). Trimming took off 0 bases at V and 4 bases at J, with 13 bases between the two ends. Germline V gene lookup returns CDR1 LGHDT and CDR2 YNNKEL (reference sequence). The CDR3 has 16 residues.

J is TRBJ1-2 and V is TRBV25-1; a weak D match, TRBD1 (6 bases). CDR1 MGHDK and CDR2 SYGVNS come from the germline V gene. The CDR3 contains 13 residues. V lost 1 base to trimming and J lost 7 bases, with 10 bases between them. The CDR3 sequence is CASSEWGRGGYTF. The CDR3 DNA reads as TGTGCCAGCAGTGAATGGGGGCGAGGTGGCTACACCTTC.

This rearrangement joins TRBV12-3 or TRBV12-4 to TRBJ2-1; tentative D call: TRBD2 (7 bases). The germline V and J ends were trimmed by 5 bases and 4 bases, with 12 bases remaining between them. The CDR3 runs 14 residues. This chain's CDR3 is CASSHGGPYNEQFF. DNA of the CDR3: TGTGCCAGCAGTCACGGGGGGCCGTACAATGAGCAGTTCTTC.